This T cell receptor beta chain came from a study of a mutant IDH1 vaccine in newly diagnosed glioma. In the study overall: Treated patients had a mean age of approximately 41 years and a sex split that was roughly 60% male and approximately 40% female.

Time point given: week 35, safety follow-up. Every vaccine dose comprised 300 ug of mutant IDH1 20-mer peptide plus topical imiquimod. Patients, over weeks 1, 3, 5, 7, 11, 15, 19 and 23, received a total of eight vaccinations. Those who donated had recent WHO grade 3 or 4 IDH1-mutant, ATRX-lost astrocytomas. Method: immunoSEQ multiplex PCR; TCRdb's copy keeps in-frame clones and lacks some. The sample carries under 40,000 clones, 81% recorded once. The V and J ends lost 8 bases and 4 bases, in that order; junction bases with no gene match: 2. This CDR3 is built from 13 residues. Germline CDR1 and CDR2: LNHDA and SQIVND (reference sequence). A remark on this clone: As yet, its antigen is unknown.

The V and J genes are TRBV19 and TRBJ2-1; 10 positions match TRBD2. Here the sequenced sample was PBMCs, taken from a glioma patient whose treatment included an IDH1 peptide vaccine. The TCR was taken from a man aged 25 to 40 with glioma. CDR3 loop: CASGLAEYNEQFF. CDR3 DNA sequence: TGTGCCAGTGGACTAGCGGAGTACAATGAGCAGTTCTTC.